Listed here are 14 T cell receptor beta chains from one sample, sequenced in a study of blood T cell repertoires in COVID-19. Profiling relied on immunoSEQ multiplex PCR, and the TCRdb table lists in-frame clones only, not all of them. Among 140,000 to 150,000 clones, approximately 84% were seen once, and the ten largest hold about 2.8%. Input material: peripheral blood. The receptors were gathered from a human donor with acute or convalescent COVID-19. The donor label of this sample is uncertain.

The chain recombines TRBV18 with TRBJ1-5, with D possibly being TRBD1 (6 bases). The CDR3 has 15 amino acids. Trimming took off 3 bases at V and 2 bases at J, with 11 bases between the two ends. The germline V gene has CDR1 KGHSH and CDR2 LQKENI. CDR3 nucleotides: TGTGCCAGCTCACCTAACAGGGATGGCAATCAGCCCCAGCATTTT. It encodes CASSPNRDGNQPQHF.

The chain links TRBV7-2 to TRBJ2-5; TRBD1 is a possible D gene (6 bases). The germline gives CDR1 SGHTA, CDR2 FQGNSA. This CDR3 is built from 14 residues. Trimming shortened V by 3 bases and J by 5 bases, and 13 bases separated the two germline ends. Here the CDR3 DNA reads TGTGCCAGCAGCTTTGGTGCCAGGGGTGAGACCCAGTACTTC. It yields the protein CASSFGARGETQYF.

The table lists this clone with a few counts. V is TRBV20-1 and J is TRBJ1-1; D gene ambiguous. Trimming stripped 3 bases from V and 1 base from J, with 3 bases between. Germline-derived CDR1 and CDR2 are DFQATT and SNEGSKA (reference sequence). The CDR3 extends over 11 amino acids. CDR3 nucleotides: TGCAGTGCTAGCAGGAACACTGAAGCTTTCTTT. This translates into CSASRNTEAFF.

The chain couples TRBV29-1 to TRBJ2-3, with TRBD2 identical over 7 bases. CDR3 size: 14 residues. The V and J ends lost 3 bases and 8 bases, in that order; junction bases with no gene match: 11. Germline CDR1 reads SQVTM; CDR2 reads ANQGSEA. The CDR3 is CSVDSSDGGGTQYF. DNA for the CDR3: TGCAGCGTTGATTCCTCTGACGGCGGGGGTACGCAGTATTTT.

J is TRBJ2-5 and V is TRBV30; tentatively, D is TRBD1 (6 bases). CDR1 and CDR2 from the germline V gene are GTSNPN and SVGIG (reference sequence). V was cut by 4 bases and J by 3 bases, with 9 bases left in between. The CDR3 runs to 12 residues. The CDR3 reads CAWTGDKETQYF. CDR3 bases: TGTGCCTGGACAGGGGATAAAGAGACCCAGTACTTC.

The V call is TRBV14, the J call TRBJ1-2; 7 bases fit TRBD1. The germline CDR1 and CDR2 sequences are SGHDN and FVKESK. The CDR3 contains 16 residues. Trimming took 0 bases from V and 3 from J; bases not matched to a gene: 7. The CDR3 is CASSQDFGGQDYGYTF. The CDR3 DNA is TGTGCCAGCAGCCAAGATTTCGGCGGACAGGACTATGGCTACACCTTC. Full variable domain (outside the CDR3, taken from reference TRBV14 and TRBJ1-2): EAGVTQFPSHSVIEKGQTVTLRCDPISGHDNLYWYRRVMGKEIKFLLHFVKESKQDESGMPNNRFLAERTGGTYSTLKVQPAELEDSGVYFCASSQDFGGQDYGYTFGSGTRLTVV.

The V gene is TRBV6-8, the J gene TRBJ1-2; D gene unclear. This CDR3 has 18 residues. V was clipped by 6 bases and J by 0 bases, with 23 bases between them. Germline loops: CDR1 MNHGY, CDR2 SAAAGT. The CDR3 region is CASSLHWGGNCANYGYTF. The CDR3 coding sequence is TGTGCCAGCAGCTTACACTGGGGAGGGAATTGTGCTAACTATGGCTACACCTTC.

The chain recombines TRBV27 with TRBJ1-2; 7 nucleotides align to TRBD1. V lost 4 bases, J lost 4 bases, and 6 bases stayed unmatched. Looked up from germline, CDR1 is MNHEY and CDR2 is SMNVEV (reference sequence). CDR3 length: 14 residues. CDR3 DNA: TGTGCCAGCAGTTACAGGGGCTTAGGCTATGGCTACACCTTC. Translation: CASSYRGLGYGYTF.

The V and J genes are TRBV5-4 and TRBJ1-2; D call uncertain. Trimming cost V 0 bases and J 4 bases, with 10 bases left between them. Germline V gives CDR1 SGHNT, CDR2 YYREEE (reference sequence). CDR3 length equals 14 residues. The CDR3: CASSLELHSYGYTF. In nucleotides, the CDR3 is TGTGCCAGCAGCTTGGAGCTTCATTCCTATGGCTACACCTTC.

This clone was seen only a few times. The chain has TRBV12-3 or TRBV12-4 and TRBJ2-1, with D unclear. V lost 6 bases and J 4 bases, leaving 4 bases between the germline ends. The CDR3 sequence is 11 residues long. CDR3 loop: CASSEYNEQFF. CDR3 bases: TGTGCCAGCAGCGAGTACAATGAGCAGTTCTTC.

The chain combines TRBV12-3 or TRBV12-4 with TRBJ2-1; D gene unclear. The CDR3 runs to 13 residues. Trimming took off 3 bases at V and 6 bases at J, with 9 bases between the two ends. CDR3 in DNA: TGTGCCAGCAGTTTGTGGCTTGCCAATGAGCAGTTCTTC. Its protein product is CASSLWLANEQFF.

The chain links TRBV6-5 to TRBJ1-1, with 8 bases identical to TRBD1. The CDR3 length is 16 residues. The V gene's germline CDR1 is MNHEY and CDR2 SVGAGI. V gave up 2 bases and J gave up 0 bases; unmatched junction bases: 5. CDR3 residues: CASSYIGQGLNTEAFF. The DNA of the CDR3 is TGTGCCAGCAGTTACATCGGACAGGGACTGAACACTGAAGCTTTCTTT.

The chain couples TRBV19 to TRBJ2-3; 7 nucleotides agree with TRBD1. The CDR3 consists of 15 residues. In germline, CDR1 is LNHDA, CDR2 SQIVND (reference sequence). Trimming at V came to 4 bases and at J to 3 bases, leaving 7 bases not matched to a gene. In nucleotides, the CDR3 is TGTGCCAGTAGTAATTCAGGGGGTTTGACAGATACGCAGTATTTT. It encodes CASSNSGGLTDTQYF. Based on the CDR3 plus reference TRBV19 and TRBJ2-3, the full variable domain is DGGITQSPKYLFRKEGQNVTLSCEQNLNHDAMYWYRQDPGQGLRLIYYSQIVNDFQKGDIAEGYSVSREKKESFPLTVTSAQKNPTAFYLCASSNSGGLTDTQYFGPGTRLTVL.

The chain joins TRBV5-6 to TRBJ1-4; no reliable D call. Germline CDR1 and CDR2: SGHDT and YYEEEE. V lost 0 bases and J lost 0, with 6 bases in between. This CDR3 contains 15 residues. The CDR3 sequence: CASSLVFATNEKLFF. CDR3 nucleotide sequence: TGTGCCAGCAGCTTGGTATTTGCAACTAATGAAAAACTGTTTTTT.